This T cell receptor (beta chain) was identified in a study of T cell responses to AZD1222 COVID-19 vaccine (dated by TCRdb to the early 2020s). As for the study more broadly: A total of just over 230 trial participants underwent TCR sequencing, of whom 207 received two doses of AZD1222 and some 25 received two doses of the MenACWY control vaccine. Enrollment into the trials was organized by age into subgroups of 18-55, 56-69 and 70-plus years, and those subgroups contained roughly 160, 29 and 62 TCR-sequenced participants, respectively. Overall study outcomes, separate from this receptor: Most participants were white British and females outnumbered males, and the authors suggested that clonal diversity may have been underestimated. The 56-69-year group was small, and its depth increase did not reach significance, likely because of low power. Reportedly, close to half of the unique spike-specific TCRs recognized epitopes lying outside the regions that are mutated in the B.1.351 and B.1.1.7 variants. Vaccine-associated CD4 TCRs spanned the whole spike protein, with dominant responses in regions 160-218 and 743-854. Because no day 14 peak-response samples were available, the repertoires could be characterized only after the peak T cell response. Conclusions about previously exposed vaccinees are limited, since just six or seven AZD1222 recipients were seropositive for SARS-CoV-2 at baseline. After two AZD1222 doses, spike-specific TCR breadth and depth were significantly higher than at day 0 and than in MenACWY recipients.

Sequences ENHRY (CDR1) and SYGVKD (CDR2) are obtained from the germline V gene. Measured from the cysteine to the phenylalanine, the CDR3 is 13 residues long. Just CDR3 DNA is preserved here, 39 bases in frame from base 1. A distance of 9 bases separates the germline ends of V and J, which lose 6 bases and 3 bases respectively. Concerning this clone: Its target antigen remains unknown. Base quality data are lacking; no much larger clone is found one base away.

The CDR3 regions of human TCRbeta chains were subjected to immunosequencing. The published analysis was carried out like this. TCRs in the repertoires were matched against a reference library of SARS-CoV-2-specific TCRs that had been generated with the MIRA antigen-specificity platform. Breadth meant the fraction of unique TCRs that were SARS-CoV-2-associated, whereas depth meant the fraction of total T cells that were SARS-CoV-2-associated. Using the MIRA data, every spike-specific TCR was mapped to the spike region that the TCR reacted to and assigned to either a CD4 or a CD8 class. Log10-transformed breadth and depth values were compared by one-way ANOVA with Sidak's multiple comparisons tests. TCRdb carries this immuneACCESS record with in-frame sequences only. Its versions omit some clonotypes, under half of them owing to an unresolved V gene in the studies checked, with the rest unexplained. V, J and clone size are those of that table, while D and trimming were read from the DNA. Within this sample are about 110,000 clones, with 85% to 95% of them counted one time only. The ten biggest clones cover approximately 2.9% of the sample.

The sample's time point label is to be understood as: about 28 days (+/-7) after the second vaccine dose. AZD1222 recipients with second doses at about 4 weeks or about 12 weeks were pooled, because spike-specific TCR depth and breadth did not differ between schedules. Samples from vaccinated people were obtained from the UK trials COV001 and COV002, which included a single-blind randomized controlled phase 2/3 trial of AZD1222 (ChAdOx1 nCoV-19) in healthy adults. Trial participant PBMC samples were collected at day 0 and day 28 after the second dose for TCRbeta chain sequencing. This receptor was taken from an adult who received the AZD1222 COVID-19 vaccine. The chain employs TRBV10-3 and TRBJ1-5; the D gene is perhaps TRBD1, from 5 matching bases. This material consisted of peripheral blood, taken 28 days after the second AZD1222 dose. Here the CDR3 is given as CAIRDSLNQPQHF. Read as DNA, the sequence is TGTGCCATCAGAGACAGCCTCAATCAGCCCCAGCATTTT.